The 29 T cell receptor beta chains below come from one sample, sequenced in a study of molecular identifiers for immune sequencing clone quantification. TCRdb passed the PCR reads through MiXCR, listing each CDR3 protein once. The sample records approximately 320,000 distinct CDR3 sequences, roughly a quarter being singletons. The sequencing sample was made of naive CD8+ T cells from blood, with Jurkat cell RNA spiked in. Specified subset: FACS-sorted CD8+CD4-CCR7+CD45RA+ naive T cells. All receptors derive from a human donor in good health. Some libraries in this study had Jurkat cell RNA spiked in.

As regards this clonotype: A read error may account for a junction end that differs from germline. This chain uses TRBV13 with TRBJ2-7, with 8 bases matching TRBD1. Germline assignment: CDR1 PRHDT and CDR2 FYEKMQ (reference sequence). The CDR3 loop spans 14 amino acids. The CDR3 loop reads CASSGGQAVWEQCF. The CDR3 coding sequence is TGTGCCAGCAGCGGGGGACAGGCGGTGTGGGAGCAGTGCTTC.

In the case of this clonotype: This sequence may be a read error, since a much larger clone differs from it by one base. The chain combines TRBV2 with TRBJ2-5; 7 bases agree with TRBD1. Germline V gene data show CDR1 as SNHLY and CDR2 as FYNNEI. This CDR3 contains 12 residues. The CDR3 DNA reads as TGTGCCAGCAGGGGGACAGAAGAGCCCCAGTACTTC. Its translation is CASRGTEEPQYF.

Notes on this clonotype: A much bigger clone sits one base away, suggesting this may be a read error. V usage is TRBV25-1 and J usage is TRBJ2-3; D is possibly TRBD2 (6 bases). Trimming left V 4 bases short and J 4 bases short, with 15 bases between. This CDR3 is built from 15 residues. CDR1 MGHDK and CDR2 SYGVNS come from the germline V gene. Here the CDR3 reads CASSAHSSDSDTQYF. The CDR3, as DNA: TGTGCCAGCAGTGCACACTCTAGCGACTCAGATACGCAGTATTTT.

Of note for this clonotype: A much larger clone is a single base away; this may be a read error. This CDR3 reads CSVRGQGPYERYF. In DNA, the CDR3 is TGCAGCGTTAGGGGACAGGGGCCCTACGAGCGGTACTTC. V gene TRBV29-1 combines with J gene TRBJ2-7; 10 positions agree with TRBD1. In germline, CDR1 is SQVTM, CDR2 ANQGSEA. CDR3 size: 13 residues.

The chain uses TRBV6-2 or TRBV6-3 and TRBJ2-7; the match to TRBD1 covers 9 bases. CDR1 is MNHEY, CDR2 SVGEGT, per germline. Trimming at V came to 8 bases and at J to 3 bases, leaving 5 bases not matched to a gene. This CDR3 has 13 residues. CDR3 in amino acids: CASPDRGDYEQYF. The CDR3 DNA reads as TGTGCCAGCCCCGACAGGGGGGACTACGAGCAGTACTTC.

This clonotype was seen a handful of times. This chain joins TRBV13 and TRBJ2-7; weak D call: TRBD2 (5 bases). Trimming stripped 5 bases from V and 2 bases from J, with 16 bases between. The germline gives CDR1 PRHDT, CDR2 FYEKMQ (reference sequence). The CDR3 totals 15 residues. The CDR3: CASSTSFSATYEQYF. Here the CDR3 DNA reads TGTGCCAGCAGCACTTCCTTTAGCGCAACCTACGAGCAGTACTTC.

The table lists this clonotype with many counts. CDR3 coding DNA: TGTGCCAGCAGCAGAGACGGACTAGCGGGGGGAGCCGGGGAGCTGTTTTTT. Amino acid sequence: CASSRDGLAGGAGELFF. This chain links TRBV7-8 with TRBJ2-2; 14 nucleotides agree with TRBD2. V dropped 5 bases and J dropped 6; count of bases not matched to a gene: 8. Germline V gives CDR1 SGHVS, CDR2 FQNEAQ. This CDR3 is built from 17 residues.

This clonotype has only a few counts. In DNA form, the CDR3 reads TGTGCCACCAGTGATGGGGCTGAAGCTTTCTTT. Residues: CATSDGAEAFF. The chain couples TRBV24-1 to TRBJ1-1, with D unclear. With 3 bases removed from V and 6 bases from J, the gap between germline ends came to 4 bases. From germline, CDR1 is KGHDR and CDR2 SFDVKD. The CDR3 is 11 residues long.

Of note for this clonotype: Since no conserved phenylalanine or tryptophan closes the CDR3, a read error is the likely cause. Because the CDR3's place on the DNA is in doubt, the DNA is left out and the CDR3 is given as listed by TCRdb. The J gene is TRBJ2-2, the V gene TRBV24-1. A total of 13 residues make up the CDR3, ends included. Germline V gene lookup returns CDR1 KGHDR and CDR2 SFDVKD. The CDR3 sequence: CATSGTVTGELLV.

This clonotype has a handful of counts. The chain couples TRBV12-3 or TRBV12-4 to TRBJ2-5; possible D gene TRBD1, 5 bases. V gave up 8 bases and J gave up 5 bases, with 12 bases separating them. The CDR3 sequence is 12 residues long. CDR3 nucleotide sequence: TGTGCCAGCGAGACTTCAGGGGAGACCCAGTACTTC. Translating gives CASETSGETQYF.

J is TRBJ2-3 and V is TRBV12-3 or TRBV12-4; D may correspond to TRBD1 or TRBD2 (5 bases each). CDR3 length equals 14 residues. Trimming left V 6 bases short and J 5 bases short, with 15 bases between. For the CDR3, the DNA is TGTGCCAGCAGCCCTCCGGGGCCAGGAGATACGCAGTATTTT. Translation gives CASSPPGPGDTQYF.

This clonotype showed up many times. J is TRBJ2-7 and V is TRBV29-1; D gene uncertain. Germline V gene lookup returns CDR1 SQVTM and CDR2 ANQGSEA. The V end was cut by 5 bases, the J end by 5 bases, with 13 bases between. This CDR3 comprises 12 residues. The CDR3 loop is CSVSLGINEQYF. CDR3 DNA: TGCAGCGTTAGTCTGGGGATAAACGAGCAGTACTTC.

The chain joins TRBV6-2 or TRBV6-3 to TRBJ2-7; D possibly corresponds to TRBD2 (6 bases). CDR1 is MNHEY and CDR2 is SVGEGT in the germline V gene. V lost 6 bases and J 6 bases, leaving 15 bases between the germline ends. The CDR3 runs to 13 residues. In nucleotides, the CDR3 is TGTGCCAGCAGATCCGGGGGAAGGACCGAGCAGTACTTC. Encoded protein: CASRSGGRTEQYF.

This clonotype was found a few times. V usage is TRBV6-2 or TRBV6-3 and J usage is TRBJ2-5, with 7 nucleotides matching TRBD2. The ends lost 6 bases at V and 1 base at J; junction bases unmatched: 8. Germline V CDR1 and CDR2: MNHEY, SVGEGT. This CDR3 has 15 residues. CDR3 DNA: TGTGCCAGCAGCCACCTAGCGGATCCCCAAGAGACCCAGTACTTC. It codes for CASSHLADPQETQYF.

There are many counts of this clonotype. The V and J genes are TRBV7-9 and TRBJ2-7, with D perhaps TRBD1 (6 bases). Trimming took 5 bases from V and 4 from J, leaving 18 bases between them. CDR3 length: 15 amino acids. From germline, CDR1 is SEHNR and CDR2 FQNEAQ (reference sequence). In DNA form, the CDR3 reads TGTGCCAGCAGCCTTTCCGGGACATCGGAGTACGAGCAGTACTTC. As protein: CASSLSGTSEYEQYF.

Comment on this clonotype: This may come from a read error, since a much larger clone is one base off. The rearrangement joins TRBV7-9 to TRBJ2-1, with a weak D call TRBD2 (5 bases). Germline lookup yields CDR1 SEHNR and CDR2 FQNEAQ (reference sequence). There are 16 residues in the CDR3. The CDR3 here is CASSLVSGKPYNKQFF. The CDR3 coding sequence is TGTGCCAGCAGCTTAGTTTCGGGGAAACCCTACAATAAGCAGTTCTTC.

This clonotype has more than one count but fewer than ten. The rearrangement joins TRBV7-6 to TRBJ2-3, with a weak D call TRBD2 (5 bases). V shed 0 bases and J shed 3 bases, with 13 bases lying between them. The CDR3 is 16 amino acids. Looked up from germline, CDR1 is SGHVS and CDR2 is FNYEAQ. The CDR3 is CASSLAVGILTDTQYF. As DNA, the CDR3 is TGTGCCAGCAGCTTAGCGGTCGGGATCCTTACAGATACGCAGTATTTT.

This clonotype has more than one count but fewer than ten. J is TRBJ2-4 and V is TRBV7-9; tentatively, D is TRBD1 (5 bases). Trimming left V 2 bases short and J 5 bases short, with 10 bases between. Per the germline V gene, CDR1 is SEHNR and CDR2 is FQNEAQ (reference sequence). The CDR3 is 14 residues long. In DNA form, the CDR3 reads TGTGCCAGCAGCTTATCAGGGTCCGAAAACATTCAGTACTTC. It codes for CASSLSGSENIQYF.

As to this clonotype: Sequence at one end of the junction differs from germline and may be a read error. V is TRBV2 and J is TRBJ1-6; D call uncertain. The CDR3 sequence is 17 residues long. Germline-derived CDR1 and CDR2 are SNHLY and FYNNEI. CDR3 DNA: TGTGCCAGCAGTGAAGAACAATTCCTCTCCTGTAATTCACCCCTCCACTTT. Protein sequence: CASSEEQFLSCNSPLHF.

This clonotype was detected a few times. The rearrangement links TRBV7-9 to TRBJ1-4; 10 positions match TRBD1. CDR1 is SEHNR, CDR2 FQNEAQ, per germline (reference sequence). V dropped 1 base and J dropped 3; count of bases not matched to a gene: 14. The CDR3 has 20 amino acids. In DNA, the CDR3 is TGTGCCAGCAGCTTAGAAGGGAGCTCTACGGGGACAGGGGCTAATGAAAAACTGTTTTTT. It is translated as CASSLEGSSTGTGANEKLFF.

Comment on this clonotype: The junction shows a germline mismatch at one end, possibly a read error. This chain joins TRBV6-6 and TRBJ1-5; D is uncertain. This CDR3 is 13 amino acids long. CDR1 and CDR2 from the germline V gene are MNHNY and SVGAGI (reference sequence). The CDR3 protein is CASSQQWDQPQRF. The CDR3 DNA sequence: TGTGCCAGCAGTCAACAGTGGGATCAGCCCCAGCGTTTT.

On this clonotype itself: This may stem from a read error, because a much larger clone lies one nucleotide away. V is TRBV9 and J is TRBJ1-1; D gene uncertain. The germline V gene encodes CDR1 SGDLS and CDR2 YYNGEE. This CDR3 has 13 amino acids. The ends were cut back, 7 bases at V and 1 base at J, with 11 bases in the middle. This chain's CDR3 is CASGAHRNTEAFF. In DNA, the CDR3 is TGTGCCAGCGGCGCCCACAGGAACACTGAAGCTTTCTTT.

With respect to this clonotype: The junction differs from germline at one of its ends, possibly a read error. The chain combines TRBV6-2 or TRBV6-3 with TRBJ2-1; D unresolved. Germline V lookup: CDR1 MNHEY, CDR2 SVGEGT. The CDR3 runs 11 residues. The CDR3 is CAGSYPDEQFF. The CDR3 bases are TGTGCCGGCAGTTACCCCGATGAGCAGTTCTTC.

In its sample, this clonotype was seen a few times. The chain carries TRBV19 and TRBJ2-6; D is undetermined. Trimming took off 0 bases at V and 2 bases at J, with 11 bases between the two ends. Per germline, CDR1 LNHDA and CDR2 SQIVND (reference sequence). The CDR3 length is 17 residues. CDR3 DNA sequence: TGTGCCAGTAGTATAGATAAGACTTCTCCTGGGGCCAACGTCCTGACTTTC. Encoded protein: CASSIDKTSPGANVLTF.

The sample holds a few counts of this clonotype. The V and J genes are TRBV24-1 and TRBJ2-2; D is ambiguous. V lost 5 bases and J lost 0, with 9 bases in between. Germline V gives CDR1 KGHDR, CDR2 SFDVKD. The CDR3 loop spans 15 amino acids. CDR3: CATSGANPNTGELFF. As DNA, the CDR3 is TGTGCCACCAGTGGGGCGAATCCGAACACCGGGGAGCTGTTTTTT.

As for this clonotype: A single base separates this from a much larger clone, so it may be a read error. V usage is TRBV4-2 and J usage is TRBJ1-4; weak D call: TRBD1 (6 bases). CDR1 LGHNA and CDR2 YNFKEQ come from the germline V gene. V was shortened by 8 bases and J by 4 bases, with 20 bases between the two germline ends. The CDR3 extends over 16 amino acids. The CDR3 DNA sequence: TGTGCCAGCGGCCCCACCGAGGGACAAGTTAATGAAAAACTGTTTTTT. Protein: CASGPTEGQVNEKLFF.

The chain uses TRBV19 and TRBJ1-1, with unresolved D. The V gene lost 4 bases and the J gene lost 7 bases, with 7 bases spanning the gap. Germline CDR1 LNHDA, CDR2 SQIVND (reference sequence). The CDR3 runs to 11 residues. CDR3 sequence (DNA): TGTGCCAGTAGTAGTTTAAGTGAAGCTTTCTTT. Its translation: CASSSLSEAFF.

This clonotype occurred a few times. The genes are TRBV4-1 and TRBJ2-4; D is perhaps TRBD1 or TRBD2 (5 bases each). V was cut by 3 bases and J by 1 base, with 16 bases left in between. Germline CDR1 and CDR2: MGHRA and YSYEKL. The CDR3 spans 17 residues. The CDR3 is CASSHIPPGQAKNIQYF. The CDR3 DNA follows: TGCGCCAGCAGCCATATACCTCCGGGGCAGGCCAAAAACATTCAGTACTTC.

The chain joins TRBV5-6 to TRBJ2-3; D possibly corresponds to TRBD2 (5 bases). The CDR3 has 14 amino acids. Germline CDR1 is SGHDT and CDR2 is YYEEEE. V dropped 1 base and J dropped 2 bases, with 8 bases sitting between them. This chain's CDR3 is CASSLWGVTDTQYF. The CDR3 DNA sequence: TGTGCCAGCAGCTTGTGGGGAGTCACAGATACGCAGTATTTT.